This TCR beta chain was documented in a study of cytomegalovirus exposure and HLA in healthy donors. A word on this clone: The antigen remains unidentified.

The CDR3 spans 15 residues. V was cut by 0 bases and J by 6 bases, with 11 bases left in between. Germline CDR1 is ENHRY and CDR2 is SYGVKD. Primers for the PCR totalled 60 Vbeta and 13 Jbeta. Generated by immunoSEQ multiplex PCR, the TCRdb table keeps only in-frame clones and is missing some. In the table there are about 130,000 clones, around three quarters of which are singletons. Study-level findings and limits: Earlier analysis looked at TCR beta V segments, and most were productive about 87% or about 30% of the time. Testing in vitro showed a few CMV-associated chains specific for CMV antigens.

What was sequenced was PBMCs. The chain employs TRBV10-3 and TRBJ1-4; no clear D. This receptor was obtained from a woman aged 60-75 years in good health and CMV-seropositive. DNA of the CDR3: TGTGCCATCAGTGAGTCGAGCGGGAGCCATGAAAAACTGTTTTTT. It codes for CAISESSGSHEKLFF.